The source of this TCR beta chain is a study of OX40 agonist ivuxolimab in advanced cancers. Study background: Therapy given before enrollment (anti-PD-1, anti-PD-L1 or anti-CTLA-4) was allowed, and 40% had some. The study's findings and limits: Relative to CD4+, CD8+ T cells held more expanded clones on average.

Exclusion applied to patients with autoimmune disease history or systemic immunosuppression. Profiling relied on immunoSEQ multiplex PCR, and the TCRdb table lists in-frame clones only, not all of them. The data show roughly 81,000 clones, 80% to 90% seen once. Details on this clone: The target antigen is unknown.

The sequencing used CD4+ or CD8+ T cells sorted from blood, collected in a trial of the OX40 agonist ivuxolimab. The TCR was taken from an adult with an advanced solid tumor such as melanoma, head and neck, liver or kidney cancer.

In DNA form, the CDR3 reads TGTGCCAGCAGGAGGGGGACTAGCCAACACGAGCAGTACTTC. Translating gives CASRRGTSQHEQYF. The chain has TRBV2 and TRBJ2-7, with 9 bases lining up with TRBD2. The V gene end was trimmed by 6 bases and the J gene end by 5 bases; junction bases not matched to a gene: 8. This CDR3 region has 14 residues. The germline gives CDR1 SNHLY, CDR2 FYNNEI.